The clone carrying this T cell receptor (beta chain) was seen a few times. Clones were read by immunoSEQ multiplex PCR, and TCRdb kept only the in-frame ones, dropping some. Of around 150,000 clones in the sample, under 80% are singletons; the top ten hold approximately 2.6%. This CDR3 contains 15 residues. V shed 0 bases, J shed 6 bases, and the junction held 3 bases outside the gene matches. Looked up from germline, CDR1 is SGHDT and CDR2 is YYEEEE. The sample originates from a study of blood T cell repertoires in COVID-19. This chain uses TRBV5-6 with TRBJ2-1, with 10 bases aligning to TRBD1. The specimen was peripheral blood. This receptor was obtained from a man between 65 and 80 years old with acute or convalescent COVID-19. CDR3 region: CASSLGDRGGNEQFF. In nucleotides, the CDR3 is TGTGCCAGCAGCTTGGGGGACAGGGGAGGCAATGAGCAGTTCTTC.